The sequence of this T cell receptor beta chain was determined in a study of blood T cell repertoires in COVID-19. On the study more broadly: Sources were T cells, B-cell-depleted T cells, or PBMCs; the material itself was cDNA or gDNA.

Original analysis: Estimated nucleated cell counts came from reference gene primer amplification. The data were produced by immunoSEQ multiplex PCR, yet TCRdb's version contains in-frame clones alone and is incomplete. V and J calls and clone size are copied from that table; D and trimming were computed from the DNA. The sample has roughly 400,000 clones; around 90% are singletons. The germline CDR1 and CDR2 sequences are SGHRS and YFSETQ. The CDR3 sequence is 14 residues long. V shed 4 bases and J shed 5 bases, with 15 bases lying between them. Sequenced input: PBMCs or T cells enriched from blood (not recorded which). V is TRBV5-1 and J is TRBJ1-2; D call uncertain. This receptor was identified in a woman aged 35 to 49 with acute COVID-19. The CDR3 protein is CASSPSGPGYGYTF. Here the CDR3 DNA reads TGCGCCAGCAGCCCTAGTGGACCGGGGTATGGCTACACCTTC.